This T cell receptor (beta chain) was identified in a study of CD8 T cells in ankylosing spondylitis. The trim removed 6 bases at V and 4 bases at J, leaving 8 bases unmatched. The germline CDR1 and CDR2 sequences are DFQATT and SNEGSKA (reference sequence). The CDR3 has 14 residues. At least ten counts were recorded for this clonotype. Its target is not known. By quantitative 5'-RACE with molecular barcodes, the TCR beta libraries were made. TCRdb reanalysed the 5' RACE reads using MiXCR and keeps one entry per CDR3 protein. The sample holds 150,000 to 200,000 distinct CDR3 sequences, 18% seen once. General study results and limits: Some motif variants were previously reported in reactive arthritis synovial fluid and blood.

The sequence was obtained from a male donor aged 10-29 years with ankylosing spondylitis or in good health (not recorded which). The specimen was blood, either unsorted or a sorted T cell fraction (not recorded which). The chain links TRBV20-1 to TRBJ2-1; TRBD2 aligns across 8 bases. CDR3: CSAPPAGAYNEQFF. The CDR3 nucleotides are TGCAGTGCCCCCCCAGCGGGAGCTTACAATGAGCAGTTCTTC.